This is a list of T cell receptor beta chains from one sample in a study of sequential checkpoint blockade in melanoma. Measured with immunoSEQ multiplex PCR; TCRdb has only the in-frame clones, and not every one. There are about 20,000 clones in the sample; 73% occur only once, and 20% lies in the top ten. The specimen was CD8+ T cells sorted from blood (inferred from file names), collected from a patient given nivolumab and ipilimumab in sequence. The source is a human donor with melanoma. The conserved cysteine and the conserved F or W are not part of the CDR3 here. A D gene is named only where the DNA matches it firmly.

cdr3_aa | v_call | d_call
ASSGGPTVMNTEAF | TRBV5-6 | -
ASSLARASFTYEQY | TRBV5-8 | -
ASSQGQGGEGYT | TRBV7-6 | -
ASSQASGSQETQY | TRBV4-1 | TRBD2
ASSEGVPGYGYT | TRBV25-1 | -
ASSRNRGNQPQH | TRBV7-8 | -
ASRGRGTYEQY | TRBV7-8 | -
ASSRLTGGKDPPLH | TRBV4-3 | TRBD1
ASSQPAGQYLTTNYGYT | TRBV4-1 | TRBD1
ASSVPGGAEQY | TRBV25-1 | TRBD1
ASSDLAGGETQY | TRBV9 | TRBD2
ASSLGGSTHEQY | TRBV7-3 | -
ASSGLAGGPDTQY | TRBV6-1 | TRBD2
ASSGLGVSNTEAF | TRBV2 | -
ASSVELGGGRGETQY | TRBV11-1 | -
ASSLRQGSNEKLF | TRBV7-9 | TRBD1
ASSPYRTSYEQY | TRBV27 | TRBD2
ASRQEQARNTIY | TRBV5-1 | -
ASKRDTGNTEAF | TRBV10-1 | -
ATSRDYERQGGDEQF | TRBV15 | -
ASSQPGQKIYGYT | TRBV4-2 | TRBD1
ASSLGTSVGEQY | TRBV5-6 | TRBD2
ASSPKTGYEQY | TRBV9 | TRBD1
ASSLPTGHYEQY | TRBV7-9 | -
ASSYGTSSSPLH | TRBV6-5 | -
ASSPTRPGLAGGEQY | TRBV7-9 | TRBD2
ASSLAGGYSPLH | TRBV5-1 | TRBD1
ASSGGAGDTQY | TRBV7-9 | -
ASSLIPSGGAGKQY | TRBV27 | TRBD2
AWNPGTSAYNEQF | TRBV30 | TRBD2
ASSLGGQAGRKGTEAF | TRBV7-9 | TRBD1
ASSLFSVDTEAF | TRBV5-1 | -
AWSSGVGKNIQY | TRBV30 | -
ASSVYGQGKGEQF | TRBV9 | TRBD1
ASSLGGSFLYNEQF | TRBV14 | -
ASRERPTTYSNYGYT | TRBV2 | -
ASSPNGRGMNTEAF | TRBV27 | -
ASSYSRDRGNEKLF | TRBV6-6 | TRBD1
ASSSILAMVPYEQY | TRBV7-9 | TRBD2
SVEGSWDRGFHEQY | TRBV29-1 | TRBD1
ASSLGTGLNFEQF | TRBV27 | TRBD1
ASVENGYT | TRBV6-1 | -
ASSEALSAGGPDTQY | TRBV6-1 | TRBD1
ASGLGGGQPQH | TRBV6-5 | -
ASSWDSKTYGYT | TRBV7-8 | -
ASSIIPGDPSGNQPQH | TRBV19 | -
ASSLVVGEEETQY | TRBV7-9 | -
ASSPNRGTENYGYT | TRBV7-9 | -
ASSPDNPMNTEAF | TRBV19 | -
ASNPVRGLKNTEAF | TRBV27 | -
ATSREVALVDRVREKTQY | TRBV15 | TRBD1
ASSSGLGVFYEQY | TRBV5-1 | TRBD2
ASSIDRGSADTQY | TRBV19 | -
ASSALYSVQGTEAF | TRBV27 | -